This T cell receptor beta chain was recorded in a study of blood T cell repertoires in COVID-19 (dated by TCRdb to 2020 to 2021). For context, the study as a whole: The collaborator samples originated in the United States, Italy and Spain and spanned the acute and convalescent phases of COVID-19. The prospective study material was composed of cDNA or gDNA derived from T cells, B-cell-depleted T cells, or PBMCs. Subjects who had been exposed to COVID-19, were actively infected with it, or had recovered from it provided the deeply sampled blood TCRbeta repertoires that made up the dataset. A freely available public database, intended as a resource for researchers studying the immune response to SARS-CoV-2, is where the repertoires were released. The samples were drawn from two sources: the first 160 participants of the ongoing ImmuneRACE study, and 1,200 or so subjects contributed by 6 global collaborators. The sample metadata nearly always contained a de-identified subject ID, COVID-19 status, age in years and sex. Where available, HLA class I and class II types were obtained from metadata supplied by the sample provider rather than from assay-based typing.

TCRbeta CDR3 regions were amplified from genomic DNA by means of the immunoSEQ Assay, a bias-controlled multiplex PCR. The original pipeline was this. The number of nucleated cells in each sample was estimated from the amplification of reference gene primers within the assay. To quantify the absolute abundance of each unique TCRbeta CDR3 rearrangement, sequence reads were collapsed and filtered. For each sample, productive Simpson clonality was calculated as the square root of Simpson's diversity index across productive rearrangements. Entries here come from immuneACCESS through TCRdb and include only in-frame sequences with V and J called. Some clones fail to appear in such tables; in the studies checked, an unresolved V gene covers under half of the shortfall, and the cause of the remainder is unknown. V, J and clone size reflect that table, while D and trimming were determined from the DNA. Within this sample are about 140,000 clones, with approximately 86% of them counted one time only. Together, the top ten hold around 5.4% of the sample.

Points the paper makes about the study in general: The quantity of clinical and demographic metadata differed by source and by participant and was supplied without curation.

Whole blood was collected in K2EDTA tubes by collaborating institutions according to the institutions' own protocols. For TCRbeta analysis, collaborators shipped samples in one of three forms: frozen whole blood, isolated PBMCs, or DNA extracted from either of those sample types. From V the trimming removes 0 bases and from J it removes 8 bases, while the gene matches leave 9 bases of the junction unaccounted for. The CDR3 spans 14 residues, from the cysteine through the phenylalanine. The read is trimmed to its CDR3 DNA, 42 bases read in frame from base 1. CDR1 GTSNPN and CDR2 SVGIG were looked up in the germline V gene (reference sequence). In the case of this clone: Its antigen remains undetermined. No clone much larger than this one lies a single base away; base qualities are absent.

Sequencing was performed on peripheral blood. The rearrangement joined TRBV30 to TRBJ1-2, with 7 middle bases fitting TRBD1. The TCR was taken from a human donor in a cohort sampled during active COVID-19. This receptor has the CDR3 CAWSVPPGGRGYTF. The DNA sequence is as follows: TGTGCCTGGAGTGTCCCCCCAGGGGGGCGCGGCTACACCTTC.